This T cell receptor (beta chain) was sequenced in a study of cytomegalovirus exposure and HLA in healthy donors (dated by TCRdb to 2016 to 2017). Background for the entire study: An earlier analysis of more than 550 of the donors reported approximately 300 Gb of sequence data and approximately 120 million unique TCR beta sequences obtained from approximately 180 million T cells. An early release that covered about 640 HLA-typed donors contained about 300 gigabases of sequencing data and 85 million to 100 million unique TCR sequences. Of the roughly 410 genotyped donors, 65% to 90% were placed in the genetic ancestry cluster associated with self-reported Caucasian donors. The study aimed to test whether signatures of past pathogen exposure could be identified by cataloging public T cell receptors. Using immunosequencing, the study profiled T cell repertoires from approximately 700 subjects and related those repertoires to cytomegalovirus serostatus. Along with the roughly 670-subject first cohort, a separate validation cohort of approximately 110 different subjects was used. To predict cytomegalovirus infection status, the study combined high-throughput TCR immunosequencing, statistical association of individual TCRs with disease status, and machine learning. A later analysis re-analyzed previously published TCR beta repertoires from roughly 600 donors and added high-resolution HLA genotyping to study TCR occurrence patterns. In the later analysis, no new phenotypic data were used to find candidate immune exposures; instead, reliance was placed on TCR beta sequences and their occurrence across donors. An earlier analysis of 587 of the donors applied high-throughput TCR beta sequencing to assess whether each TCR beta V gene segment acted as functional or pseudogenic. Donor age, sex, ethnicity and CMV serostatus were collected together with the repertoire data. In a later genetic analysis, genome-wide SNP genotypes for about 65% of the 666 donors were used, and that subset was treated as a discovery cohort. Every repertoire in the discovery cohort had been generated on one and the same sequencing platform. Class I and class II HLA loci were covered by the typing at four-digit resolution. Typing coverage varied by locus: about 620-640 donors for A, B, C, DRB1 and DQB1; 500 to 550 for DQA1; around 610 for DPA1; around 490 for DPB1. Five DR-DQ haplotypes were treated as single units for association and clustering because of strong linkage in the cohort. Among a few hundred genotyped donors of the cohort, an average of roughly 240,000 unique TCR beta nucleotide sequences were sequenced per donor, around 18% of them non-productive.

As regards this clone: Its antigen specificity is not known. Qualities for individual bases were not recorded, and no much larger clone is one base off.

CDR1 and CDR2 were assigned from the germline V gene as SGHNT and YENEEA. V is reduced by 6 bases and J by 0 bases, leaving a spacing of 8 bases between them. Measured from the cysteine to the phenylalanine, the CDR3 is 13 residues long. Only CDR3 DNA is held: 39 bases, read in frame from base 1. Points the paper makes about the study in general: Broadly in line with IMGT annotations, most TCR beta V segments showed up in productive rearrangements about 87% or about 30% of the time in an earlier analysis of 450 to 750 of the donors. Cytomegalovirus status was reported to be diagnosed by the classifier with high specificity and sensitivity in both the original and validation cohorts. A total of fewer than 200 TCR beta chains were listed by the study as associated with cytomegalovirus. A group of highly shared sequence variants was considered likely to be a technical artifact of the sequencing pipeline. The only immune exposure information available for the cohort was CMV serostatus. In a later analysis, 15,000 to 20,000 TCR beta sequences were associated with specific HLA alleles at a false discovery rate of 0.05. Some IMGT-functional V segments, including TRBV6-2 and TRBV6-3, could not be told apart with the 87-base-pair reads, so those segments were excluded. Compared with the 666-donor mean, donors in an Asian-associated ancestry cluster had fewer N-insertions in productive TCRs, according to a later genetic analysis. Linkage disequilibrium might explain the correlated functional status among segregating V segments, but an unknown experimental factor could not be ruled out. In a later analysis, the rate of TCR association differed among HLA loci, with DRB1 alleles having the most associated TCRs and HLA-C alleles having the fewest. It was suggested by the authors that the approach could potentially be generalized to other disease states and immunological phenotypes. A few of the identified cytomegalovirus-associated TCR beta chains were confirmed in vitro to be specific for cytomegalovirus antigens. A further reported finding was that TCR beta sequences accurately predicted the HLA-A and HLA-B alleles for most subjects in the first cohort. Because counts were too low, around 17 rarely observed V segments, including chromosome 9 orphons, were left out of the earlier analysis of 500 to 750 of the donors. When HLA alleles, especially DR and DQ, strongly co-occurred, attributing TCR associations to individual alleles was difficult. Because some donors lacked HLA typing at each locus, the association tests relied only on the typed subset. A later analysis found that HLA-associated TCR beta chains were more clonally expanded and had lower generation probabilities than equally common non-associated chains. This cohort had only TCR beta chains sequenced, and the lack of alpha or paired-chain data limited which features could be detected. V-gene and J-gene trimming of TCR beta chains was associated with a missense DCLRE1C variant in a later genetic analysis, and the association was replicated in an independent cohort. In a later analysis, most CMV-associated TCR beta chains were found to appear HLA-restricted, with HLA associations seemingly driven largely by CMV exposure. In a later analysis, several top co-occurrence clusters were reported to appear linked to parvovirus B19, influenza, CMV and Epstein-Barr virus. While some public TCRs were present in many individuals, most TCR sequences turned up only very rarely across donors. The presence/absence analyses assumed that sequencing depth was roughly uniform across donors, and that assumption may not be true.

The library was prepared using the immunoSEQ multiplex PCR assay. A mixture of 60 forward primers for TCR Vbeta segments and 13 reverse primers for TCR Jbeta segments was used in the multiplex PCR. The CDR3 region of rearranged TCR beta genes was amplified from genomic DNA with a multiplex PCR assay. Amplified TCR beta libraries were sequenced as 87-base-pair reads on the Illumina HiSeq System. The study's processing was this. In a later analysis, tens of millions of unique TCR beta chains were counted across the approximately 640 repertoires, and some 10 million of these chains were shared by at least two donors. To remove PCR and sequencing errors, raw reads were error-corrected and collapsed into unique sequences using a nearest-neighbor algorithm that merged closely related sequences. CDR3 sequences were aligned to IMGT reference sequences to assign V, D and J gene segments. For a sequence to be retained, at least a six-nucleotide match to both a V gene segment and a J gene segment was required. Rearrangements were called productive when the CDR3 lacked stop codons and stayed in frame with V and J; all others were non-productive. CDR3 was defined by IMGT convention, running from the second conserved V-encoded cysteine to the conserved J-encoded phenylalanine. The earlier analysis of 500 to 650 of the donors excluded any sequence lacking an unambiguous match to a single V gene segment. In an earlier analysis of 587 of the donors, a V segment was called functional when productive rearrangements were above 56.7%, and segregating when the standard deviation between donors exceeded 5%. A statistical classification framework was built to diagnose cytomegalovirus status from the catalog of TCR beta chain sequences. In a later analysis, TCR nucleotide sequences were compared against IMGT/GENE-DB human TR gene sequences so that V and J genes could be assigned. In a later analysis, CDR3 sequences and most-parsimonious VDJ recombination scenarios were assigned using the TCRdist pipeline. In a later analysis, each TCR beta chain was defined by its CDR3 amino acid sequence together with its V-gene family, and reads without a unique V-gene family were excluded. In a later analysis, approximately 590 highly shared, low-generation-probability nucleotide sequences were removed to address suspected cross-contamination and a sequencing artifact. In a later analysis, a clonal expansion index was calculated for each public chain from normalized within-repertoire ranks of inferred template counts. Generation probabilities in a later analysis came from a VDJ recombination model fitted to out-of-frame rearrangements, and those results were checked against IGoR. In a later analysis, TCR-TCR, TCR-HLA and TCR-CMV co-occurrence was scored with hypergeometric tests, and a repertoire-size bias correction was applied to TCR pairs. A later analysis estimated false discovery rates by permuting HLA or CMV assignments 20 times. In a later analysis, co-occurring TCRs were grouped using DBSCAN, with TCRdist sequence similarity added in when clustering inside HLA-allele-positive subsets. Repertoires with fewer than 30,000 or more than 120,000 public chains, plus five repertoires with anomalous nucleotide sharing, were excluded from co-occurrence clustering. TCRdb limited this immuneACCESS table to in-frame rearrangements with V and J called. A share of clones is missing; checked studies link under half to unresolved V genes, and the rest is unexplained. V, J and clone size derive from that table, while D and trimming were established from the DNA sequence. This sample holds approximately 120,000 clones; about 80% were observed only once. About 3% of the sample is held by the ten biggest clonotypes.

The cohort was made up of 666 healthy bone marrow donors. At the time of sampling, every cohort member was nominally healthy, though immune exposures that went unrecorded were likely present. The donor was CMV seronegative and belonged to the group of 350 to 400 seronegative cohort members. Every donor gave a peripheral blood sample, and the peripheral blood mononuclear cells from that sample were used for TCR beta sequencing. Genomic DNA extraction from the blood cell samples was performed with the Qiagen DNeasy Blood Extraction Kit. The receptor's source is a man aged 30 to 39 in good health and CMV-seronegative. Sequenced: PBMCs. Recombination connected TRBV11-3 to TRBJ1-1; the D gene assignment is ambiguous. The CDR3 here reads CASSHELNTEAFF. The nucleotide sequence is given as TGTGCCAGCAGTCACGAGTTGAACACTGAAGCTTTCTTT.